This entry concerns a single T cell receptor (beta chain). There is no known antigen for this receptor. Base-call qualities are not available, and no considerably larger clone is one nucleotide away. TCRbeta CDR3 regions were immunosequenced from extracted DNA using the immunoSEQ Assay at Adaptive Biotechnologies. As for how the authors treated the data: To measure the absolute abundance of each unique TCRbeta CDR3, the sequences were collapsed and filtered. Clonality, calculated using only productive in-frame rearrangements, was defined as 1 minus Pielou's evenness. Regional overlap was measured by following the top 100 nucleotide rearrangements across paired samples, and the Morisita index was used to compare paired samples with unrelated samples. Convergence of nucleotide rearrangements onto identical amino acid sequences was assessed with the immunoSEQ Rearrangement Details tool. TCRdb retrieved this table from immuneACCESS and kept in-frame rearrangements only. Not all clones are present; in checked studies, unresolved V genes account for under half, and no reason is known for the remainder. The V and J calls and the clone size are those of that table, but D and trimming were determined from the DNA. In all, the sample holds under 5,500 clones, and less than 70% of those were seen once. The top ten clonotypes cover 6.6% of the sample.

The archived tumor blocks were obtained from patients to whom no neoadjuvant therapy had been administered before resection. In the preserved-tissue arm of the study, roughly 30 surgical resection samples from 20 to 25 previously untreated pancreatic ductal adenocarcinoma patients were used. For the resection arm, DNA was extracted from ten 5-micron curls of FFPE tumor adjacent to the multiplex immunohistochemistry slide. V loses 7 bases of germline sequence and J loses 7 bases, and the interval between the two ends is 25 bases. The CDR3, cysteine through phenylalanine, is 17 amino acids long. The sequence is cut down to CDR3 DNA, 51 bases in frame from base 1. CDR1 and CDR2, per the germline V gene, are MDHEN and SYDVKM. The data were taken from a study of CXCR4 blockade with PD-1 therapy in pancreatic cancer (dated by TCRdb to between 2019 and 2020). At the level of the whole study: Multiplex immunohistochemistry and TCRbeta immunosequencing of resected pancreatic ductal adenocarcinoma were combined in the study with ex vivo slice culture in which PD-1 and CXCR4 blockade were tested. Two geographically distinct regions were TCR-sequenced from each of about 6 tumors to assess intratumoral heterogeneity. What the research found in general, with its limitations: Because only TCRbeta chains were sequenced, true antigen-specificity overlap of convergent dominant clones was left unconfirmed pending paired alpha-beta single-cell sequencing. Amino acid clone frequency correlated strongly with the number of distinct nucleotide rearrangements encoding it, suggesting convergent selection by common tumor antigens. Clonal expansion was observed in tumors, with a mean productive clonality of 0.14 compared with 0.05 in healthy blood, but no correlation between clonality and survival was found.

This receptor was obtained from a human donor with pancreatic ductal adenocarcinoma. The chain couples TRBV28 to TRBJ1-4; a weak D assignment points to TRBD1 (6 bases agree). Sequences were obtained from tumor tissue. In nucleotide form, the sequence is TGTGCCAGCACTACGGGGTCGTGGGGGGCGCTGAGTGAAAAACTGTTTTTT. Translated, this gives CASTTGSWGALSEKLFF. Here the CDR3 is joined to the reference TRBV28 and TRBJ1-4 genes, and the full variable domain is: DVKVTQSSRYLVKRTGEKVFLECVQDMDHENMFWYRQDPGLGLRLIYFSYDVKMKEKGDIPEGYSVSREKKERFSLILESASTNQTSMYLCASTTGSWGALSEKLFFGSGTQLSVL.